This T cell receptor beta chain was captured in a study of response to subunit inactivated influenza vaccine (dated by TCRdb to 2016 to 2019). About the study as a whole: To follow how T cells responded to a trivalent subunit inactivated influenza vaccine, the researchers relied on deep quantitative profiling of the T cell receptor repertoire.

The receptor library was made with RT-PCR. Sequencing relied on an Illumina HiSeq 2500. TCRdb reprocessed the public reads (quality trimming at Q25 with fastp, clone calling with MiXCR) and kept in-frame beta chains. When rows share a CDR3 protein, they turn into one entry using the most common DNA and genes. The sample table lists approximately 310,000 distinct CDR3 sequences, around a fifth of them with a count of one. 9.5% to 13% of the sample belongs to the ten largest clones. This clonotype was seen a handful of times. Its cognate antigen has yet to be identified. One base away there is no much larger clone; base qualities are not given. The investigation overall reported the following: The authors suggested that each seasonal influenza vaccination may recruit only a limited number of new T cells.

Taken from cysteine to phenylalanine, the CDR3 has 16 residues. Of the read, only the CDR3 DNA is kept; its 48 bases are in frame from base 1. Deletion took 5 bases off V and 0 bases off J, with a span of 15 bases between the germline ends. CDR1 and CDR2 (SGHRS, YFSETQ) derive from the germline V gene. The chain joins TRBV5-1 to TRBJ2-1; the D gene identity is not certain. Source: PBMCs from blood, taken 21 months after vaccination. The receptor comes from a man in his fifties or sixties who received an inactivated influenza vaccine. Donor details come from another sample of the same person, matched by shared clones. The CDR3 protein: CASSGRFRSSYNEQFF. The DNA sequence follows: TGCGCCAGCAGTGGCAGATTCCGATCCTCCTACAATGAGCAGTTCTTC.